These 28 T cell receptor beta chains share one sample of origin, sequenced in a study of T cell changes during pregnancy in multiple sclerosis. The repertoire was sequenced with immunoSEQ multiplex PCR; TCRdb's copy has only in-frame clones and lacks some. The repertoire holds about 49,000 clones, with 94% as singletons. The source material was CD8+ T cells from peripheral blood mononuclear cells, sampled before pregnancy. Receptors were obtained from a female donor with multiple sclerosis, enrolled in a pregnancy study.

The genes are TRBV19 and TRBJ2-6; D is unclear. This CDR3 has 12 amino acids. Trimming cost V 10 bases and J 1 base, with 5 bases left between them. The germline CDR1 and CDR2 sequences are LNHDA and SQIVND (reference sequence). The CDR3 loop is CAIQSGANVLTF. CDR3 DNA sequence: TGTGCCATACAGTCTGGGGCCAACGTCCTGACTTTC.

The genes are TRBV7-2 and TRBJ1-2; TRBD1 is a possible D gene (6 bases). The CDR3 runs 13 residues. The germline gives CDR1 SGHTA, CDR2 FQGNSA. V was cut by 8 bases and J by 2 bases, with 12 bases left in between. The CDR3 spells CASVTGSNYGYTF. The CDR3 DNA sequence: TGTGCCAGCGTGACAGGTTCCAACTATGGCTACACCTTC. Complete variable domain (other parts from reference TRBV7-2 and TRBJ1-2): GAGVSQSPSNKVTEKGKDVELRCDPISGHTALYWYRQSLGQGLEFLIYFQGNSAPDKSGLPSDRFSAERTGGSVSTLTIQRTQQEDSAVYLCASVTGSNYGYTFGSGTRLTVV.

The V call is TRBV2, the J call TRBJ1-1; TRBD1 agrees at 8 bases. With 3 bases clipped from V and 4 bases from J, the junction kept 4 bases outside the gene matches. Per germline, CDR1 SNHLY and CDR2 FYNNEI. CDR3 size: 14 residues. The CDR3 DNA follows: TGTGCCAGCAGTGATCCCAGGGGGCTCACTGAAGCTTTCTTT. Translating gives CASSDPRGLTEAFF.

This clone was seen once. This sequence joins TRBV7-9 and TRBJ1-2; perhaps TRBD1 as D (6 bases). The CDR3 length is 16 residues. V lost 5 bases and J lost 2, with 18 bases in between. The germline V gene has CDR1 SEHNR and CDR2 FQNEAQ (reference sequence). This CDR3 is CASSPTTGTQNYGYTF. The CDR3, as DNA: TGTGCCAGCAGCCCAACGACAGGAACTCAAAACTATGGCTACACCTTC.

V usage is TRBV27 and J usage is TRBJ1-3; D perhaps matches TRBD1 (5 bases). CDR3 size: 15 residues. CDR1 is MNHEY, CDR2 SMNVEV, per germline (reference sequence). Trimming pared 8 bases from V and 0 bases from J, leaving 14 bases between. For the CDR3, the DNA is TGTGCCAGCTGGGGGGGTGAGAACTCTGGAAACACCATATATTTT. As protein: CASWGGENSGNTIYF.

This clone showed up just once. V is TRBV4-2 and J is TRBJ2-1, with D perhaps matching TRBD2 (5 bases). The CDR3 consists of 14 residues. CDR1 and CDR2 (germline): LGHNA, YNFKEQ. With 0 bases removed from V and 5 bases from J, the gap between germline ends came to 8 bases. CDR3 nucleotides: TGTGCCAGCAGCCAAGATCCTAGCAACAATGAGCAGTTCTTC. It yields the protein CASSQDPSNNEQFF.

This chain uses TRBV18 with TRBJ2-7, with 8 nucleotides matching TRBD2. The ends lost 0 bases at V and 0 bases at J; junction bases unmatched: 4. Germline V CDR1 and CDR2: KGHSH, LQKENI. CDR3 length: 16 residues. CDR3 sequence: CASSPPGAGGSYEQYF. CDR3 bases: TGTGCCAGCTCACCACCAGGGGCGGGAGGCTCCTACGAGCAGTACTTC.

V gene TRBV28 combines with J gene TRBJ1-1; 7 positions match TRBD1. The CDR3 is 17 amino acids. After removal of 2 bases from V and 4 bases from J, the junction contained 13 bases not matched to a gene. CDR1 and CDR2 from the germline V gene are MDHEN and SYDVKM. CDR3 DNA sequence: TGTGCCAGCAGTTTAGGGACAGCGTGGAGGAGGGGCACTGAAGCTTTCTTT. It specifies CASSLGTAWRRGTEAFF.

The chain carries TRBV19 and TRBJ1-2, with 7 bases fitting TRBD1. Germline V CDR1 and CDR2: LNHDA, SQIVND (reference sequence). This CDR3 has 12 amino acids. J was trimmed by 8 bases and V by 4 bases; bases with no gene match: 4. The CDR3 reads CASSRQGWGYTF. As DNA, the CDR3 is TGTGCCAGTAGTAGACAGGGTTGGGGCTACACCTTC.

This chain links TRBV5-1 with TRBJ2-2, with D maybe TRBD2 (6 bases). Germline-derived CDR1 and CDR2 are SGHRS and YFSETQ. CDR3 size: 15 residues. V was cut by 4 bases and J by 5 bases, with 15 bases left in between. CDR3 residues: CASSGAPSDTGELFF. The CDR3 bases are TGCGCCAGCAGCGGAGCCCCTAGCGATACCGGGGAGCTGTTTTTT. The full variable domain, rest sourced from reference TRBV5-1 and TRBJ2-2, is KAGVTQTPRYLIKTRGQQVTLSCSPISGHRSVSWYQQTPGQGLQFLFEYFSETQRNKGNFPGRFSGRQFSNSRSEMNVSTLELGDSALYLCASSGAPSDTGELFFGEGSRLTVL.

V and J are TRBV28 and TRBJ2-7; 7 bases agree with TRBD1. The CDR3 loop spans 16 amino acids. Germline values: CDR1 MDHEN, CDR2 SYDVKM. V was clipped by 8 bases and J by 0 bases; unmatched bases: 13. CDR3 sequence (DNA): TGTGCCAGCTGGGGGACAGACTACCTCACCTCCTACGAGCAGTACTTC. Amino acids: CASWGTDYLTSYEQYF.

V gene TRBV13 combines with J gene TRBJ1-1, with TRBD1 matching over 8 bases. CDR3 size: 15 residues. From germline, CDR1 is PRHDT and CDR2 FYEKMQ (reference sequence). The J segment lost 1 base and the V segment lost 3 bases, leaving 4 bases of the junction unmatched. The CDR3 protein is CASSFDRGSNTEAFF. In DNA form, the CDR3 reads TGTGCCAGCAGCTTTGACAGGGGCTCGAACACTGAAGCTTTCTTT.

This CDR3 reads CASSAPRGGGSEAYEQYF. CDR3 nucleotide sequence: TGTGCCAGCAGTGCTCCTCGGGGTGGGGGGAGTGAGGCCTACGAGCAGTACTTC. This chain links TRBV2 with TRBJ2-7, with D perhaps matching TRBD2 (6 bases). CDR1 SNHLY and CDR2 FYNNEI come from the germline V gene. V lost 4 bases and J lost 2, with 24 bases in between. This CDR3 contains 18 residues.

The J gene is TRBJ2-1, the V gene TRBV5-4; 10 bases line up with TRBD2. The V gene end was trimmed by 2 bases and the J gene end by 0 bases; junction bases not matched to a gene: 2. Germline CDR1 and CDR2: SGHNT and YYREEE (reference sequence). The CDR3 is 16 amino acids. CDR3 DNA: TGTGCCAGCAGCTTCCGACTAGCGGGCTCCTACAATGAGCAGTTCTTC. Protein product: CASSFRLAGSYNEQFF.

V gene TRBV13 combines with J gene TRBJ2-3; TRBD1 is a possible D gene (7 bases). In germline, CDR1 is PRHDT, CDR2 FYEKMQ (reference sequence). CDR3 length: 14 amino acids. Trimming shortened V by 3 bases and J by 4 bases, and 11 bases separated the two germline ends. The CDR3 loop is CASSLEGAADTQYF. CDR3 bases: TGTGCCAGCAGCTTGGAGGGGGCGGCAGATACGCAGTATTTT.

J is TRBJ1-1 and V is TRBV9; the match to TRBD1 covers 7 bases. Germline V gene lookup returns CDR1 SGDLS and CDR2 YYNGEE. The CDR3 consists of 12 residues. V lost 4 bases and J lost 11; bases outside the gene matches: 8. The CDR3 bases are TGTGCCAGCAGCCCAGGGGACAGAAAGGCTTTCTTT. This translates into CASSPGDRKAFF.

This clone has just one count. This chain joins TRBV27 and TRBJ1-2, with a weak D call TRBD1 (5 bases). Trimming cost V 2 bases and J 2 bases, with 9 bases left between them. The CDR3 totals 14 residues. In germline, CDR1 is MNHEY, CDR2 SMNVEV (reference sequence). The CDR3 coding sequence is TGTGCCAGCAGTTTAAGTCCAGGGAACTATGGCTACACCTTC. As protein: CASSLSPGNYGYTF.

The chain joins TRBV11-2 to TRBJ1-2; D unresolved. The ends were cut back, 1 base at V and 8 bases at J, with 17 bases in the middle. This CDR3 comprises 15 residues. The germline V gene encodes CDR1 SGHAT and CDR2 FQNNGV. The CDR3 here is CASSLVAGGLLGYTF. The DNA for the CDR3 is TGTGCCAGCAGCTTAGTGGCCGGAGGACTTCTGGGCTACACCTTC.

The chain employs TRBV28 and TRBJ1-5; 8 bases are shared with TRBD1. The CDR3 runs 14 residues. Germline CDR1 MDHEN, CDR2 SYDVKM. With V trimmed by 3 bases and J by 5 bases, 3 bases remained unmatched. CDR3 sequence (DNA): TGTGCCAGCAGTTTGACAGGGGTCCATCAGCCCCAGCATTTT. It encodes CASSLTGVHQPQHF.

This chain joins TRBV5-1 and TRBJ2-3, with 7 bases aligning to TRBD1. CDR1 and CDR2 from the germline V gene are SGHRS and YFSETQ. Germline trimming cut 4 bases from V and 2 bases from J; bases unmatched to any gene: 10. The length of the CDR3 is 16 residues. In DNA, the CDR3 is TGCGCCAGCAGCCTCGGACAGGTCCTGGCCACAGATACGCAGTATTTT. It encodes CASSLGQVLATDTQYF.

This chain links TRBV7-6 with TRBJ2-7; weak D call: TRBD1 (7 bases). The CDR3 sequence is 13 residues long. V was cut by 5 bases and J by 6 bases, with 14 bases left in between. Germline CDR1 and CDR2: SGHVS and FNYEAQ. The CDR3 spells CASSHAGGGEQYF. DNA for the CDR3: TGTGCCAGCAGCCATGCAGGGGGAGGCGAGCAGTACTTC.

V is TRBV19 and J is TRBJ2-7; possibly TRBD2 for D (6 bases). The V end was cut by 5 bases, the J end by 1 base, with 9 bases between. This CDR3 has 13 amino acids. The V gene's germline CDR1 is LNHDA and CDR2 SQIVND (reference sequence). The CDR3 nucleotides are TGTGCCAGTAGTGGCGGGGTATCCTACGAGCAGTACTTC. Translation gives CASSGGVSYEQYF. The complete variable domain, with remaining parts taken from reference TRBV19 and TRBJ2-7, reads DGGITQSPKYLFRKEGQNVTLSCEQNLNHDAMYWYRQDPGQGLRLIYYSQIVNDFQKGDIAEGYSVSREKKESFPLTVTSAQKNPTAFYLCASSGGVSYEQYFGPGTRLTVT.

This chain joins TRBV6-1 and TRBJ1-5; possibly TRBD1 for D (5 bases). This CDR3 is built from 15 residues. V lost 1 base and J 7 bases, leaving 14 bases between the germline ends. Germline V gives CDR1 MNHNS, CDR2 SASEGT. CDR3 DNA sequence: TGTGCCAGCAGTGAAGATGTCAGGGCGCTACAGCCCCAGCATTTT. It yields the protein CASSEDVRALQPQHF.

J is TRBJ2-5 and V is TRBV27; possible D gene TRBD2, 6 bases. With 1 base removed from V and 1 base from J, the gap between germline ends came to 10 bases. CDR1 is MNHEY, CDR2 SMNVEV, per germline (reference sequence). The CDR3 runs to 15 residues. The CDR3 here is CASSLLAAAQETQYF. The CDR3 nucleotides are TGTGCCAGCAGTTTATTAGCGGCGGCCCAAGAGACCCAGTACTTC.

The chain links TRBV19 to TRBJ1-1, with TRBD1 matching over 7 bases. The CDR3 has 17 residues. V was pared by 2 bases and J by 0 bases, with 9 bases of the junction left unmatched. Per germline, CDR1 LNHDA and CDR2 SQIVND (reference sequence). CDR3 nucleotide sequence: TGTGCCAGTAGTATAAAACAGGGGACATTAATGAACACTGAAGCTTTCTTT. Encoded protein: CASSIKQGTLMNTEAFF.

The chain has TRBV27 and TRBJ1-5; D may be TRBD1 (6 bases). Per germline, CDR1 MNHEY and CDR2 SMNVEV (reference sequence). Trimming left V 6 bases short and J 7 bases short, with 19 bases between. The CDR3 contains 15 residues. The CDR3 reads CASSPLRDIGQPQHF. As DNA, the CDR3 is TGTGCCAGCAGCCCACTCCGGGACATCGGACAGCCCCAGCATTTT.

The rearrangement links TRBV7-9 to TRBJ2-7; 7 bases line up with TRBD1. J lost 3 bases, V lost 1 base, and 6 bases had no gene match. This CDR3 is built from 15 residues. Germline V gene data show CDR1 as SEHNR and CDR2 as FQNEAQ (reference sequence). The CDR3: CASSLGGTEYYEQYF. The DNA of the CDR3 is TGTGCCAGCAGCTTAGGGGGGACAGAGTACTACGAGCAGTACTTC. Drawing the rest from reference TRBV7-9 and TRBJ2-7, the complete variable domain is DTGVSQNPRHKITKRGQNVTFRCDPISEHNRLYWYRQTLGQGPEFLTYFQNEAQLEKSRLLSDRFSAERPKGSFSTLEIQRTEQGDSAMYLCASSLGGTEYYEQYFGPGTRLTVT.

The J gene is TRBJ1-3, the V gene TRBV7-9; tentatively, D is TRBD1 (5 bases). The CDR3 spans 14 residues. The V end was cut by 2 bases, the J end by 7 bases, with 12 bases between. The germline gives CDR1 SEHNR, CDR2 FQNEAQ (reference sequence). CDR3 DNA sequence: TGTGCCAGCAGCTTAAGATCTGGGGCTAACACCATATATTTT. Translating gives CASSLRSGANTIYF.